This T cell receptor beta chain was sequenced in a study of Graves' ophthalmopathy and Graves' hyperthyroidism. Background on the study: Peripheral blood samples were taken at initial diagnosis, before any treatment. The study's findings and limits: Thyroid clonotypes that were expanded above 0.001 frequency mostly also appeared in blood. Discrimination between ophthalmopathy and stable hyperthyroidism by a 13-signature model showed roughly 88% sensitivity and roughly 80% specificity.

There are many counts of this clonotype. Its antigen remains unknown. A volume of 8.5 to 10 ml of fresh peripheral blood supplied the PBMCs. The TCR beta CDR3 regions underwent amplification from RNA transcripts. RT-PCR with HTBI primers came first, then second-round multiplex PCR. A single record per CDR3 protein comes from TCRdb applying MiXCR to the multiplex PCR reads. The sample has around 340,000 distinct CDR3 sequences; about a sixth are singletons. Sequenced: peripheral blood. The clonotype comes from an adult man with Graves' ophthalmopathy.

CDR3 coding DNA: TGTGCCAGCAGTGAATATTTGCGGGAGGGGGAGACCCAGTACTTC. This sequence encodes CASSEYLREGETQYF. This sequence joins TRBV2 and TRBJ2-5; the match to TRBD2 covers 9 bases. The CDR3 sequence is 15 residues long. With 2 bases clipped from V and 5 bases from J, the junction kept 6 bases outside the gene matches. CDR1 is SNHLY and CDR2 is FYNNEI in the germline V gene.